A selection of T cell receptor beta chains follows, all from one sample in a study of spatial heterogeneity in lung cancer. Each CDR3 protein is one row after TCRdb ran MiXCR on the 5' RACE reads. The data hold around 25,000 distinct CDR3 sequences, with more than 9.5% observed a single time. The sample in question was PBMCs, obtained at follow-up. The receptors here all came from a male donor with early-stage non-small cell lung cancer. CDR3s include the opening cysteine and the closing phenylalanine or tryptophan. A D gene is named only where the DNA matches it firmly. The size of a clone is reported for some rows only, either as once, few or many, or as a class for expanded clones.

>TRBV28|TRBJ1-2|.|.
TGTGCCAGCAGCTCCGGGGGGCCCAAAACCGGCTACACCTTC
CASSSGGPKTGYTF
>TRBV2|TRBJ1-1|.|few
TGTGCCAGCAGTGAAGGTCGGGTAGCTTTCTTT
CASSEGRVAFF
>TRBV6-2/TRBV6-3|TRBJ1-5|TRBD1|many
TGTGCCAGCAGTTATGGGACAGGGGGCCAGCCCCAGCATTTT
CASSYGTGGQPQHF
>TRBV12-3/TRBV12-4|TRBJ2-2|.|many
TGTGCCAGCAGTATCCGGGACACCACCGGGGAGCTGTTTTTT
CASSIRDTTGELFF
>TRBV5-1|TRBJ2-7|.|few
TGCGCCAGCAGCTTGGCTGGGCCCTACGAGCAGTACTTC
CASSLAGPYEQYF
>TRBV5-8|TRBJ2-5|TRBD1|.
TGTGCCAGCAGCTTGGAAGGGACAGGGGTTGGAGAGACCCAGTACTTC
CASSLEGTGVGETQYF
>TRBV6-2/TRBV6-3|TRBJ2-3|TRBD1|few
TGTGCCAGCAGTTACCTTCAAACAGGGACAGCGTACACAGATACGCAGTATTTT
CASSYLQTGTAYTDTQYF
>TRBV21-1|TRBJ1-5|.|many
TGTGCCAGCAGCAGCGAGGGACAGGGGGCCTGCAATCAGCCCCAGCATTTT
CASSSEGQGACNQPQHF
>TRBV20-1|TRBJ1-4|.|.
TGCAGTGCTAGCTCCGTGGTGGGTGAAAAACTGTTTTTT
CSASSVVGEKLFF
>TRBV27|TRBJ2-2|.|medium-sized
TGTGCCAGCAGTTTAGGCCGGGACGTGCTGTTTTTT
CASSLGRDVLFF
>TRBV7-2|TRBJ2-7|.|few
TGTGCCAGCAGCTTCGCCACCAATTACGAGCAGTACTTC
CASSFATNYEQYF
>TRBV12-3/TRBV12-4|TRBJ1-5|.|many
TGTGCCAGCAGTTTAGTTCCGGGAAGGGGCAATCAGCCCCAGCATTTT
CASSLVPGRGNQPQHF
>TRBV6-2/TRBV6-3|TRBJ2-3|.|.
TGTGCCAGCAGTTTGACGGGGCGACTCCGAACAGATACGCAGTATTTT
CASSLTGRLRTDTQYF
>TRBV20-1|TRBJ2-7|.|once
TGCAGTGCTAGAGTGGCAGGGCTCTACGAGCAGTACTTC
CSARVAGLYEQYF
>TRBV5-4|TRBJ2-7|.|.
TGTGCCAGCAGCTTCCCCGGCACTACCTACGAGCAGTACTTC
CASSFPGTTYEQYF
>TRBV29-1|TRBJ2-7|.|few
TGCAGCGTTGTGGGACAAACACCCTACGAGCAGTACTTC
CSVVGQTPYEQYF
>TRBV29-1|TRBJ1-6|.|many
TGCAGCGCCGAGGAGTCGGGCGGAGATTCACCCCTCCACTTT
CSAEESGGDSPLHF
>TRBV11-2|TRBJ2-2|.|many
TGTGCCAGCAGCTTAGCGGGTCCACTCACCGGGGAGCTGTTTTTT
CASSLAGPLTGELFF
>TRBV7-2|TRBJ2-1|.|.
TGTGCCAGCAGCTGGGGGGCAGGGGGCAATGAGCAGTTCTTC
CASSWGAGGNEQFF
>TRBV6-2/TRBV6-3|TRBJ1-5|.|few
TGTGCCAGCAGCGATACCGCGGCGGGTCAGCCCCAGCATTTT
CASSDTAAGQPQHF
>TRBV20-1|TRBJ1-2|.|.
TGCAGTGCTAGAGATCCCGGGGGCTATGGCTACACCTTC
CSARDPGGYGYTF
>TRBV4-1|TRBJ2-5|.|once
TGCGCCAGCAGCCTCAGACAGGAAGAGACCCAGTACTTC
CASSLRQEETQYF
>TRBV5-1|TRBJ1-6|.|few
TGCGCCAGCAGCTTTGGGACCATATCTTCACCCCTCCACTTT
CASSFGTISSPLHF
>TRBV6-1|TRBJ2-3|.|many
TGTGCCAGCAGGATGGGAGAAGCCTCCAATACGCAGTATTTT
CASRMGEASNTQYF
>TRBV19|TRBJ2-3|.|many
TGTGCCAGTAGTACCCTCCGGCACTCAGATACGCAGTATTTT
CASSTLRHSDTQYF
>TRBV29-1|TRBJ2-2|TRBD1|many
TGCAGCGTTGCAACCCCGGGACAGGGTGACACCGGGGAGCTGTTTTTT
CSVATPGQGDTGELFF
>TRBV28|TRBJ1-1|.|few
TGTGCCAGCAGTTTAACAGAACTGAACACTGAAGCTTTCTTT
CASSLTELNTEAFF
>TRBV2|TRBJ2-3|.|.
TGTGCCAGCATCAGGACTAGGGGGACAGATACGCAGTATTTT
CASIRTRGTDTQYF
>TRBV6-2/TRBV6-3|TRBJ1-5|.|many
TGTGCCAGCAGTTTCTTCAGGGGCCTAGATAGCAATCAGCCCCAGCATTTT
CASSFFRGLDSNQPQHF
>TRBV7-2|TRBJ2-5|TRBD2|many
TGTGCCAGCAGCTCCCTCCTACTAGCGGACCAAGAGACCCAGTACTTC
CASSSLLLADQETQYF